Only a few counts were recorded for the clone carrying this T cell receptor beta chain. Its antigen is currently unknown. Making the TCR beta libraries involved quantitative 5'-RACE with molecular barcodes. TCRdb recomputed calls from the 5' RACE reads with MiXCR, one row per CDR3 protein. The table shows about 260,000 distinct CDR3 sequences, with about 24% occurring only once. These data come from a study of CD8 T cells in ankylosing spondylitis. This CDR3 has 13 residues. The V gene lost 5 bases and the J gene lost 4 bases, with 11 bases spanning the gap. Germline V gene sequence: CDR1 SQVTM, CDR2 ANQGSEA. Findings of the study overall: Clones linked to disease were reported to show significant enrichment in matched ankylosing spondylitis synovial fluid. Before this, some motif variants had been reported in reactive arthritis synovial fluid and blood. Ankylosing spondylitis blood seemed to carry a telltale TCR beta motif made of roughly 8 highly homologous variants.

The sample consisted of blood, either unsorted or a sorted T cell fraction (not recorded which). The J gene is TRBJ2-2, the V gene TRBV29-1, with D unresolved. The sequence derives from a male donor with ankylosing spondylitis or in good health (not recorded which). The CDR3 sequence is CSVKEFITGELFF. The CDR3 DNA is TGCAGCGTTAAGGAGTTTATCACCGGGGAGCTGTTTTTT.